This T cell receptor beta chain was recorded in a study of T cells in Graves' hyperthyroidism and ophthalmopathy. RNA transcripts gave rise to amplified TCR beta CDR3 regions. Primed by the HTBI set, a first-round RT-PCR was run on the TCR CDR3. One entry per CDR3 protein, called by TCRdb with MiXCR from the multiplex PCR reads. There are more than 350,000 distinct CDR3 sequences in the sample; approximately 15% occur only once, and around a third lies in the top ten. Deletions cut 3 bases from V and 4 bases from J, with 16 bases between. CDR1 is LNHDA and CDR2 is SQIVND in the germline V gene (reference sequence). The length of the CDR3 is 16 residues.

What was sequenced was blood. This chain joins TRBV19 and TRBJ1-5; no definite D call. This TCR was recovered from a woman in her twenties or thirties with Graves' hyperthyroidism. Written as DNA, the CDR3 is TGTGCCAGTAGTATCGGTTACGTCGTGCTGAATCAGCCCCAGCATTTT. Translated: CASSIGYVVLNQPQHF.